Listed below are T cell receptor beta chains from one sample, sequenced in a study of Ad26.COV2.S vaccination and SARS-CoV-2 variants. Only in-frame clones appear in the TCRdb table, and some are missing; sequencing was by immunoSEQ multiplex PCR. This table has 440,000 or so clones, around 92% appearing once. The material was peripheral blood, obtained in a trial of Ad26.COV2.S vaccine versus placebo. The source is a person between 18 and 65 years old who received the Ad26.COV2.S COVID-19 vaccine or a placebo. Each CDR3 is given with its conserved first and last residue. Each record gives: V gene, J gene, CDR3 protein.

v_call: TRBV7-6
j_call: TRBJ2-1
cdr3_aa: CASSLAPLAGWEQFF

v_call: TRBV4-1
j_call: TRBJ2-2
cdr3_aa: CASSQPLTAPGQGANTGELFF

v_call: TRBV11-2
j_call: TRBJ2-7
cdr3_aa: CASSSGEQYF

v_call: TRBV2
j_call: TRBJ1-1
cdr3_aa: CASRATTGNTEAFF

v_call: TRBV9
j_call: TRBJ2-1
cdr3_aa: CASSVVAGLGNEQFF

v_call: TRBV3-1/TRBV3-2
j_call: TRBJ2-2
cdr3_aa: CAPSWDRGPGELFF

v_call: TRBV4-1
j_call: TRBJ1-2
cdr3_aa: CASSQGQGGDYGYTF

v_call: TRBV12-3/TRBV12-4
j_call: TRBJ1-1
cdr3_aa: CASSLAIPLAFF

v_call: TRBV6-2/TRBV6-3
j_call: TRBJ2-2
cdr3_aa: CASSYSKARPRQGAFVGELFF

v_call: TRBV9
j_call: TRBJ2-1
cdr3_aa: CASSSGAGTTHNEQFF

v_call: TRBV6-2/TRBV6-3
j_call: TRBJ1-6
cdr3_aa: CASSPLGTLGNSPLHF

v_call: TRBV24-1
j_call: TRBJ1-4
cdr3_aa: CATSDSRVRNEKLFF

v_call: TRBV9
j_call: TRBJ1-2
cdr3_aa: CASSPRGEAFYGYTF

v_call: TRBV19
j_call: TRBJ1-5
cdr3_aa: CASSTAAQPQHF

v_call: TRBV5-4
j_call: TRBJ2-3
cdr3_aa: CASSLGERGDTQYF

v_call: TRBV5-1
j_call: TRBJ1-1
cdr3_aa: CASSLGQVGTTEAFF

v_call: TRBV5-4
j_call: TRBJ2-7
cdr3_aa: CASSLTGSLEQYF

v_call: TRBV10-2
j_call: TRBJ2-2
cdr3_aa: CASSHMIAGSTGELFF

v_call: TRBV6-4
j_call: TRBJ2-1
cdr3_aa: CASSDSNDGYNEQFF

v_call: TRBV4-3
j_call: TRBJ1-2
cdr3_aa: CASSQGTQGTYGYTF

v_call: TRBV3-1/TRBV3-2
j_call: TRBJ1-2
cdr3_aa: CASSSGQGVGYGYTF

v_call: TRBV11-2
j_call: TRBJ2-2
cdr3_aa: CASSPPSVNTGELFF

v_call: TRBV5-5
j_call: TRBJ1-3
cdr3_aa: CASSLASSSSGNTIYF

v_call: TRBV9
j_call: TRBJ2-2
cdr3_aa: CASSVAYTAHRGDTGELFF

v_call: TRBV5-1
j_call: TRBJ2-3
cdr3_aa: CASSPSSGGHRGTQYF